The source of this T cell receptor (beta chain) is a study of cytomegalovirus exposure and HLA in healthy donors. Sequencing used immunoSEQ multiplex PCR; TCRdb keeps in-frame clones, though not all of them. The repertoire holds roughly 120,000 clones, with approximately 89% as singletons. A note on this clone: Its antigen is still unknown.

Study-level findings and limits: The classifier was said to identify cytomegalovirus status with high specificity and sensitivity. Specific recognition of CMV antigens was confirmed in vitro for a few chains (all CMV-associated). According to the study, 160 or so TCR beta chains were cytomegalovirus-associated.

This CDR3 region has 16 residues. In germline, CDR1 is MDHEN, CDR2 SYDVKM. V was trimmed by 6 bases and J by 0 bases, leaving 15 bases between them. This TCR derives from a woman aged 18-30 years in good health and CMV-seronegative. The V and J genes are TRBV28 and TRBJ1-3; D is possibly TRBD1 (5 bases). The sample was PBMCs. CDR3 region: CASSWGVVRSGNTIYF. In DNA form, the CDR3 reads TGTGCCAGCAGCTGGGGGGTTGTCCGCTCTGGAAACACCATATATTTT.